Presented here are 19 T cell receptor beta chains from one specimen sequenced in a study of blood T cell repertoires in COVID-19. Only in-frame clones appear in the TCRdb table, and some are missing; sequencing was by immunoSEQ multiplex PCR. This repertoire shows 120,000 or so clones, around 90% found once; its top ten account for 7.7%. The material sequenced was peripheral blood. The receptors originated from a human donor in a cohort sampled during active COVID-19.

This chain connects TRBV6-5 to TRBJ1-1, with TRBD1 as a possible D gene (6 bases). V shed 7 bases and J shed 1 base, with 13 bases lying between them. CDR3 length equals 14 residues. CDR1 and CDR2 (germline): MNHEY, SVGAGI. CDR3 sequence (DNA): TGTGCCAGCACCAAGGACAGAGCGAACACTGAAGCTTTCTTT. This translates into CASTKDRANTEAFF.

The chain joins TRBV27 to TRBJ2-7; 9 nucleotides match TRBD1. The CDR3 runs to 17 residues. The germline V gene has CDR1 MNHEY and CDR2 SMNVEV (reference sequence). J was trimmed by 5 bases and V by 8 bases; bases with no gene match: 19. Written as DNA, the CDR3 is TGTGCCAGCGCCGGGACAGGGTCGACCATCCTACGCCACGAGCAGTACTTC. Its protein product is CASAGTGSTILRHEQYF.

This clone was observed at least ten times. This CDR3 is CASSDRNTGNSPLHF. In DNA form, the CDR3 reads TGTGCCAGCAGTGACAGAAATACGGGTAATTCACCCCTCCACTTT. The gene calls are TRBV2 and TRBJ1-6; D not certain. The germline gives CDR1 SNHLY, CDR2 FYNNEI. V dropped 3 bases and J dropped 6 bases, with 12 bases sitting between them. This CDR3 contains 15 residues. Drawing the rest from reference TRBV2 and TRBJ1-6, the complete variable domain is EPEVTQTPSHQVTQMGQEVILRCVPISNHLYFYWYRQILGQKVEFLVSFYNNEISEKSEIFDDQFSVERPDGSNFTLKIRSTKLEDSAMYFCASSDRNTGNSPLHFGNGTRLTVT.

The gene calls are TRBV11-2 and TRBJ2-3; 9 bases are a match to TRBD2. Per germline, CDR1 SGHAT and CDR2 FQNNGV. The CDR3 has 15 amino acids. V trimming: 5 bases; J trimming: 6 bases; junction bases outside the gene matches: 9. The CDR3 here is CASSPGGGGRDTQYF. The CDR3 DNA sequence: TGTGCCAGCAGCCCAGGCGGGGGGGGGCGCGATACGCAGTATTTT.

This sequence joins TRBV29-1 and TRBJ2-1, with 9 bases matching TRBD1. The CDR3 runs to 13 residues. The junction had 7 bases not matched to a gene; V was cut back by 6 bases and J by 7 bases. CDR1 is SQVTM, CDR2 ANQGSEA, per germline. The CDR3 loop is CSVPGQGRNEQFF. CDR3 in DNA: TGCAGCGTGCCGGGACAGGGCCGTAATGAGCAGTTCTTC.

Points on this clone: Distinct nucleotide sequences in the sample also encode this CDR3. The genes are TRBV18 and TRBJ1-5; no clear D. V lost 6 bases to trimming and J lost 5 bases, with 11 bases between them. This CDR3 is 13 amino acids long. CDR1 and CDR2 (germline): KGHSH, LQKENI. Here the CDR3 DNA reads TGTGCCAGCTCGCCAGAGCGTGATCAGCCCCAGCATTTT. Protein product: CASSPERDQPQHF.

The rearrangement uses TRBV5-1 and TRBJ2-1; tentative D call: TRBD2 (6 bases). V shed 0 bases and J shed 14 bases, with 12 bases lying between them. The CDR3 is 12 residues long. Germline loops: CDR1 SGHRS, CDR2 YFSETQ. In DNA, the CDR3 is TGCGCCAGCAGCTTGGTGGAGGGTAGGGAGTTCTTC. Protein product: CASSLVEGREFF.

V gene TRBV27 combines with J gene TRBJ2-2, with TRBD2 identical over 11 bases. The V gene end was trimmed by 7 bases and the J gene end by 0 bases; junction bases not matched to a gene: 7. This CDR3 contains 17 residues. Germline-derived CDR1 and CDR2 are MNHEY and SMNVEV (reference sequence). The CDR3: CASTVGTSGANTGELFF. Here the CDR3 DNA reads TGTGCCAGCACCGTCGGGACTAGCGGAGCGAACACCGGGGAGCTGTTTTTT.

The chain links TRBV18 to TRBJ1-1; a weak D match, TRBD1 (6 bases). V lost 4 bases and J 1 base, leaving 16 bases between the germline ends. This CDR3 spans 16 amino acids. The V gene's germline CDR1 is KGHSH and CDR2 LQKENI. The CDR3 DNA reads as TGTGCCAGCTCACGGGTTCGTTTGGACAGGAACACTGAAGCTTTCTTT. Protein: CASSRVRLDRNTEAFF.

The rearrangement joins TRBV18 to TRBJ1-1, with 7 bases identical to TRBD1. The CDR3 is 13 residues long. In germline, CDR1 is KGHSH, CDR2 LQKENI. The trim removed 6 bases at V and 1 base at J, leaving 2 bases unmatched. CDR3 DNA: TGTGCCAGCTCCGGGGACAGGAACACTGAAGCTTTCTTT. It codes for CASSGDRNTEAFF.

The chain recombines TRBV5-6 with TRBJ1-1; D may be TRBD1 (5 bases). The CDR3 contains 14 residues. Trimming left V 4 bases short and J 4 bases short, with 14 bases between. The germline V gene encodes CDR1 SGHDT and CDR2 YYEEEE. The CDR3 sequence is CASSPRRGSTEAFF. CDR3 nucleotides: TGTGCCAGCAGCCCTCGGCGGGGCAGCACTGAAGCTTTCTTT.

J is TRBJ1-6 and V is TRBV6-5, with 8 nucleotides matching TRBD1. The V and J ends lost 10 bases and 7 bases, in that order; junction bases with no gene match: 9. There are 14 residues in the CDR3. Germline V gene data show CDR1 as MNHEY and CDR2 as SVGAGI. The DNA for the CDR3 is TGTGCCATTAGGGACAGGACCGTAAATTCACCCCTCCACTTT. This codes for CAIRDRTVNSPLHF.

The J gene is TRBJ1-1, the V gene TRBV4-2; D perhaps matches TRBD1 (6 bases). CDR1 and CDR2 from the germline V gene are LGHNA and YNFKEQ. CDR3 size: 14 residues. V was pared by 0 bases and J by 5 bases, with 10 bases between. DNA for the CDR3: TGTGCCAGCAGCCAAGAACAGGGACGGACTGAAGCTTTCTTT. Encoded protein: CASSQEQGRTEAFF.

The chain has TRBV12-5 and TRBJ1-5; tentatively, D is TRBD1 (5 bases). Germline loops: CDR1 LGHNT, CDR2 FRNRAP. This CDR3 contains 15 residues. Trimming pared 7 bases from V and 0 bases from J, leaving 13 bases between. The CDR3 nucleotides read TGTGCTAGTGCTTCGACAGCCTTTAGCAATCAGCCCCAGCATTTT. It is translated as CASASTAFSNQPQHF.

In DNA form, the CDR3 reads TGTGCCAGCAGCTTGGACGGGGTCACAAGGGAAAACACCATATATTTT. Protein sequence: CASSLDGVTRENTIYF. The V call is TRBV7-9, the J call TRBJ1-3; no clear D gene. This CDR3 comprises 16 residues. Germline lookup yields CDR1 SEHNR and CDR2 FQNEAQ (reference sequence). The V and J ends lost 3 bases and 6 bases respectively, with 18 bases between them.

CDR3 loop: CASSQQWSSYNSPLHF. DNA for the CDR3: TGTGCCAGCAGCCAACAGTGGAGCTCCTATAATTCACCCCTCCACTTT. The chain uses TRBV3-1 (or the pseudogene TRBV3-2) and TRBJ1-6; D is uncertain. The CDR3 is made up of 16 amino acids. CDR1 is LGHDT, CDR2 YNNKEL, per germline (reference sequence). Trimming left V 2 bases short and J 0 bases short, with 8 bases between.

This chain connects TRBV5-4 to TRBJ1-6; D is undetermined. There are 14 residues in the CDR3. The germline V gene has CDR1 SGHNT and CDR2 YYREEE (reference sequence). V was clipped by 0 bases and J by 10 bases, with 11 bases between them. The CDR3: CASSLDTILSPLHF. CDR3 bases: TGTGCCAGCAGCTTGGATACAATTCTGTCACCCCTCCACTTT. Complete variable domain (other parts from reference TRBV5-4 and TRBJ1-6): ETGVTQSPTHLIKTRGQQVTLRCSSQSGHNTVSWYQQALGQGPQFIFQYYREEENGRGNFPPRFSGLQFPNYSSELNVNALELDDSALYLCASSLDTILSPLHFGNGTRLTVT.

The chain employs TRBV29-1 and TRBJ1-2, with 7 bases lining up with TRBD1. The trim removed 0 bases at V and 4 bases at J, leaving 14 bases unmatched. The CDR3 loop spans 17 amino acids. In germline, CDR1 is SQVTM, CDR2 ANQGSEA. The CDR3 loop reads CSVEDSSDRSSSYGYTF. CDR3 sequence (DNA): TGCAGCGTTGAAGATTCATCGGACAGGTCGAGCAGCTATGGCTACACCTTC.

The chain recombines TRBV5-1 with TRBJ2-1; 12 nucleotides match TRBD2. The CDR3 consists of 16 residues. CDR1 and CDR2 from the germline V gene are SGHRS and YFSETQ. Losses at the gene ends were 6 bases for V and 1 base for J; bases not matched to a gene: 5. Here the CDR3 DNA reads TGCGCCAGCACCCTAGCGGGAGGGCCGTCCTACAATGAGCAGTTCTTC. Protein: CASTLAGGPSYNEQFF.